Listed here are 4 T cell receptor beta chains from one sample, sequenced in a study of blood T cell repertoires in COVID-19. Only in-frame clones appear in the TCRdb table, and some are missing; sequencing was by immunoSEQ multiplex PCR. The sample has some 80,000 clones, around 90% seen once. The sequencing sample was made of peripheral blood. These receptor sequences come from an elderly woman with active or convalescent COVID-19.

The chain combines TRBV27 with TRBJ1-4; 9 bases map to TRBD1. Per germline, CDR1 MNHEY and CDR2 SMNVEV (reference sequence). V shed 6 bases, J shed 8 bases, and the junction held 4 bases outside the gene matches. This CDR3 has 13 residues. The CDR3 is CASRQGAKEKLFF. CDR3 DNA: TGTGCCAGCAGACAGGGGGCAAAGGAAAAACTGTTTTTT.

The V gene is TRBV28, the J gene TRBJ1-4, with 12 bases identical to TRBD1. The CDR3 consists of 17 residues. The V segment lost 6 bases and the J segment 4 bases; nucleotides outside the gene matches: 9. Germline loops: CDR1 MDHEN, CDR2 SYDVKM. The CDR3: CASSPGDRGRFNEKLFF. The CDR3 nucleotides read TGTGCCAGCAGCCCAGGGGACAGGGGGCGGTTTAATGAAAAACTGTTTTTT. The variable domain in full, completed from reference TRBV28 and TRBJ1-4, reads DVKVTQSSRYLVKRTGEKVFLECVQDMDHENMFWYRQDPGLGLRLIYFSYDVKMKEKGDIPEGYSVSREKKERFSLILESASTNQTSMYLCASSPGDRGRFNEKLFFGSGTQLSVL.

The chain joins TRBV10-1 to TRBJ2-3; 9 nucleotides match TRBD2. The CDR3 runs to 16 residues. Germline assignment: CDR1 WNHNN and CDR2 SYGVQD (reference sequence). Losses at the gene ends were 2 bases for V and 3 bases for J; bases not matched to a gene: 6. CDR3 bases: TGCGCCAGCAGTGAGCCTAGCGGGAAGGGAACAGATACGCAGTATTTT. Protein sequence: CASSEPSGKGTDTQYF.

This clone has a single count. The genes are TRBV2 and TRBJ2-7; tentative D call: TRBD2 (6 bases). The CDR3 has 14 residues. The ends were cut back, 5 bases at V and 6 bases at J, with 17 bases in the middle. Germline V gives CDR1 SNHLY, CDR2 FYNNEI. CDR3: CASSNQGGWVEQYF. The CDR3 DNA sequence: TGTGCCAGCAGTAACCAGGGAGGTTGGGTCGAGCAGTACTTC.